What follows describes a single T cell receptor beta chain. The antigen is not known. This CDR3 is 15 amino acids long. The V and J ends lost 3 bases and 4 bases respectively, with 15 bases between them. CDR1 and CDR2 from the germline V gene are KGHSH and LQKENI. This entry belongs to a study of cytomegalovirus exposure and HLA in healthy donors. About the research overall: There were 90 million to 140 million unique TCR beta sequences, drawn from approximately 180 million T cells, in an earlier analysis.

Primers: 60 Vbeta forward and 13 Jbeta reverse. Data came from immunoSEQ multiplex PCR; TCRdb stores just in-frame clones and leaves some out. The table has roughly 190,000 clones, under 85% seen once. Regarding the study as a whole: Accurate prediction of HLA-A and HLA-B alleles (for most subjects) was reportedly achieved from TCR beta sequences.

Source material: PBMCs. The chain employs TRBV18 and TRBJ1-2; D not certain. The clonotype was recovered from a young woman in good health and CMV-seronegative. CDR3 loop: CASSPGNDNPYGYTF. For the CDR3, the DNA is TGTGCCAGCTCACCCGGAAACGACAATCCCTATGGCTACACCTTC.